This entry concerns a single T cell receptor (beta chain). Antigen unknown. This may come from a read error, since a much larger clone is one base off. This sample stems from a study of post-analysis software for immune sequencing data. On the study more broadly: Clinical courses comprised relapsing-remitting, secondary progressive and progressive-relapsing multiple sclerosis.

Per germline, CDR1 SGHRS and CDR2 YFSETQ. This CDR3 is built from 14 residues. Whole-study results and caveats: F measure clustering grouped samples strongly by preparation batch. A handful of TRBV segments occurring more often in patients than controls included TRBV5-6, TRBV5-1 and TRBV20-1. In multiple sclerosis, normalized Chao1 diversity was significantly below that of controls.

Libraries were made from TCR beta cDNA, and they carried unique molecular identifiers. Starting from approximately 1 to 10 million T cells, the study yielded about 500,000 cDNA molecules. TCRdb recomputed calls from the PCR reads with MiXCR, one row per CDR3 protein. The sample contains around 190,000 distinct CDR3 sequences, around 30% of which appear only once. The chain combines TRBV5-1 with TRBJ1-2; 10 bases map to TRBD1. This receptor was taken from a girl younger than 18 with multiple sclerosis. Specimen: blood. This chain's CDR3 is CACRDRQGAGGYTF. CDR3 coding DNA: TGCGCCTGCAGGGACAGACAGGGGGCAGGTGGCTACACCTTC.